The clone carrying this T cell receptor beta chain was observed a handful of times. The data stem from a study of blood T cell repertoires in COVID-19. Overall study context: Samples representing acute and convalescent COVID-19 were sourced from the United States, Italy and Spain.

Clones were sequenced by immunoSEQ multiplex PCR, and TCRdb holds only the in-frame ones, with some missing. The table lists some 150,000 clones, more than 75% of them singletons. Germline V gene data show CDR1 as MDHEN and CDR2 as SYDVKM. There are 16 residues in the CDR3. V was clipped by 6 bases and J by 1 base; unmatched bases: 5. The sequence derives from a man aged 55-75 years with active or convalescent COVID-19. The sample comprised peripheral blood. The J gene is TRBJ2-4, the V gene TRBV28; 11 nucleotides agree with TRBD2. DNA of the CDR3: TGTGCCAGCAGGACTAGCGGGATAATGGCCAAAAACATTCAGTACTTC. It is translated as CASRTSGIMAKNIQYF.